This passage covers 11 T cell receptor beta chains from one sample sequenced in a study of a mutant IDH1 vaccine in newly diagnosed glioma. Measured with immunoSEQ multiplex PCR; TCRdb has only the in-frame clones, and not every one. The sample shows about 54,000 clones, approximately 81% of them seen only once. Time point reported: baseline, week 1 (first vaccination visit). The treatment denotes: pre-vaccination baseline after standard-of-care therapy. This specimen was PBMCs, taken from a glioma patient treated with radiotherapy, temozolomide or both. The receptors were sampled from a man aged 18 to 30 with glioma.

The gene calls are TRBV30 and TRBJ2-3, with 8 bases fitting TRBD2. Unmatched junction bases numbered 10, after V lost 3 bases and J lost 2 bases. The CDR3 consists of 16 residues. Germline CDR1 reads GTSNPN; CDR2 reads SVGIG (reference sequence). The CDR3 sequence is CAWSPGTSLITDTQYF. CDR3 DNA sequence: TGTGCCTGGAGCCCTGGGACTAGTCTCATCACAGATACGCAGTATTTT.

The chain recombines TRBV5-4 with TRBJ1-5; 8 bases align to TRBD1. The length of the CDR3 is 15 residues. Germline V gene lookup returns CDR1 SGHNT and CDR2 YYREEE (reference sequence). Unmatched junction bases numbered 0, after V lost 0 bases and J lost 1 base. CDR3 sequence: CASSLGTGSNQPQHF. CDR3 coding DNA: TGTGCCAGCAGCTTGGGGACAGGGAGCAATCAGCCCCAGCATTTT.

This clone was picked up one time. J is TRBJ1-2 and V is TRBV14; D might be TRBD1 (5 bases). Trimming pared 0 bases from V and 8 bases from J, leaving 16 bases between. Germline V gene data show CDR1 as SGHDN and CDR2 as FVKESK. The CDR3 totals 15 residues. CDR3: CASSQDRRQQGGYTF. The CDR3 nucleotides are TGTGCCAGCAGCCAAGATAGAAGGCAGCAGGGAGGCTACACCTTC.

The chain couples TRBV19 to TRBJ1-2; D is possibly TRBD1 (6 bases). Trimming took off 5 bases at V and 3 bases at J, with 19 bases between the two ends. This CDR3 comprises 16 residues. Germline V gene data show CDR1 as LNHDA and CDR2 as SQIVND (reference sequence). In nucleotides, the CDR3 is TGTGCCAGTAGTTCCCAGGGGACCCAGGCTGACTATGGCTACACCTTC. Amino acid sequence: CASSSQGTQADYGYTF.

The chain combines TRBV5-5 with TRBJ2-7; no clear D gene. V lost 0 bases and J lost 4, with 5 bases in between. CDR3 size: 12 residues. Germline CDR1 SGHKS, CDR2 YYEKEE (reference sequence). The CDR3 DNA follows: TGTGCCAGCAGCTTGGGCAGGTACGAGCAGTACTTC. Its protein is CASSLGRYEQYF.

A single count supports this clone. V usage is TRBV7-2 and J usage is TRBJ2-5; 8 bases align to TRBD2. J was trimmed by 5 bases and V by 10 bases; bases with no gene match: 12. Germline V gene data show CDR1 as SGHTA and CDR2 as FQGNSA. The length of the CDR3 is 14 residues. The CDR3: CATSRTGGAETQYF. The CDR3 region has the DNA TGTGCCACATCCAGGACCGGGGGGGCGGAGACCCAGTACTTC.

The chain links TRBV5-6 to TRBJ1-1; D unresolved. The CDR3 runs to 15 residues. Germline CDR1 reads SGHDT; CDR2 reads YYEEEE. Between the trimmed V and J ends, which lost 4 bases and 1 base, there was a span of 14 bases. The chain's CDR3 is CASSPLGRPNTEAFF. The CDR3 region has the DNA TGTGCCAGCAGCCCCCTAGGCAGACCGAACACTGAAGCTTTCTTT.

This chain's CDR3 is CASSPEGRTTEQYF. The CDR3 DNA sequence: TGTGCCAGCAGCCCGGAAGGGCGGACTACAGAGCAGTACTTC. The gene calls are TRBV5-6 and TRBJ2-7, with D tentatively TRBD2 (6 bases). Germline loops: CDR1 SGHDT, CDR2 YYEEEE. Trimming shortened V by 4 bases and J by 7 bases, and 18 bases separated the two germline ends. The CDR3 is made up of 14 amino acids.

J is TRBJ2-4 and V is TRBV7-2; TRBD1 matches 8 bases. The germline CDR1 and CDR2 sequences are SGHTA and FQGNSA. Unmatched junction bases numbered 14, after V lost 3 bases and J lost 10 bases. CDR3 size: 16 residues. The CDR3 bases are TGTGCCAGCAGCTTTTTACTCGGACAGGGTCTGGATATTCAGTACTTC. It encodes CASSFLLGQGLDIQYF.

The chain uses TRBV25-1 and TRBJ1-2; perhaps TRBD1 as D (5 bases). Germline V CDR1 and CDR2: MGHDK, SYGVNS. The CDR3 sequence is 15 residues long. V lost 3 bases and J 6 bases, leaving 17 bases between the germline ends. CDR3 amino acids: CASSELGTPNHGYTF. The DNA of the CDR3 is TGTGCCAGCAGTGAGTTGGGGACCCCCAACCATGGCTACACCTTC.

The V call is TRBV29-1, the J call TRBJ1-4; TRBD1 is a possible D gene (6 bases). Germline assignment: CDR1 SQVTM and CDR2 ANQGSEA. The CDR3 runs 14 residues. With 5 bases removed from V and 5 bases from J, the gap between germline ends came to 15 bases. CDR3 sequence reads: CSVSLDRINEKLFF. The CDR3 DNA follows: TGCAGCGTTTCTTTAGACAGGATCAATGAAAAACTGTTTTTT.